The present entry profiles one T cell receptor beta chain with its context. This specimen comes from a study of response to subunit inactivated influenza vaccine. Trimming removed 3 bases at V and 10 bases at J, with 12 bases between. The CDR3 consists of 13 residues. Germline CDR1 reads MGHRA; CDR2 reads YSYEKL. TCRdb independently ran MiXCR on the RT-PCR reads; one entry per CDR3 protein. The table has approximately 490,000 distinct CDR3 sequences, approximately 7.2% seen once; the top ten hold over 10%. Sequenced here: PBMCs from blood, sampled about 23 months after vaccination. This TCR came from a man aged 50 to 69 who received an inactivated influenza vaccine. The chain is built from TRBV4-1 and TRBJ2-2; D is unclear. The CDR3 is CASSHPGSEELFF. The CDR3 bases are TGCGCCAGCAGCCATCCAGGATCGGAGGAGCTGTTTTTT.